This entry is about one T cell receptor beta chain. The sample comes from a study of blood T cell repertoires in COVID-19. Study-wide context: Italy, Spain and the United States were the sources of the convalescent and acute COVID-19 samples.

Original analysis: Quantification of nucleated cells was approximated via reference gene primer amplification. Measured with immunoSEQ multiplex PCR; TCRdb has only the in-frame clones, and not every one. V, J and clone size derive from that table, while D and trimming were established from the DNA sequence. The sample lists 250,000 to 300,000 clones, about 85% occurring once. The receptor comes from a man aged 60-69 years with acute or convalescent COVID-19. Specimen: peripheral blood.

The CDR3 loop is CAWRSFEKLFF. CDR3 bases: TGTGCCTGGAGATCTTTTGAAAAACTGTTTTTT. V is TRBV30 and J is TRBJ1-4; D ambiguous. The length of the CDR3 is 11 residues. V lost 3 bases and J lost 7, with 6 bases in between. Per germline, CDR1 GTSNPN and CDR2 SVGIG (reference sequence). The entire variable domain, with the rest obtained from reference TRBV30 and TRBJ1-4, is as follows: SQTIHQWPATLVQPVGSPLSLECTVEGTSNPNLYWYRQAAGRGLQLLFYSVGIGQISSEVPQNLSASRPQDRQFILSSKKLLLSDSGFYLCAWRSFEKLFFGSGTQLSVL.